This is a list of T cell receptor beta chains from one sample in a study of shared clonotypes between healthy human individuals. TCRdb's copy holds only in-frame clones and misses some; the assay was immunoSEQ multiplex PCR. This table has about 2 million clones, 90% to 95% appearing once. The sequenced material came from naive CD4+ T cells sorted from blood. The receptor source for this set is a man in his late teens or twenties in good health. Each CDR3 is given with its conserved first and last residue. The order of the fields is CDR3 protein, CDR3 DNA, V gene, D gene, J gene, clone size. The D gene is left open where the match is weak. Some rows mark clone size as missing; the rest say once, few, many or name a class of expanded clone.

CATSTGELFF,TGTGCCACCTCCACCGGGGAGCTGTTTTTT,TRBV7-9,-,TRBJ2-2,-
CASSPPSDYEQYF,TGTGCCAGCAGCCCCCCTTCGGACTACGAGCAGTACTTC,TRBV11-2,-,TRBJ2-7,-
CASSPLADNYGYTF,TGTGCCAGCTCACCATTGGCGGATAACTATGGCTACACCTTC,TRBV18,-,TRBJ1-2,-
CASIPGTSGIKETQYF,TGTGCCAGTATTCCCGGGACTAGCGGGATAAAAGAGACCCAGTACTTC,TRBV19,TRBD2,TRBJ2-5,once
CASSFTSGIYNEQFF,TGTGCCAGCAGCTTTACTAGCGGGATTTACAATGAGCAGTTCTTC,TRBV11-2,TRBD2,TRBJ2-1,once
CASSPPSVASEAFF,TGTGCCAGCTCACCCCCCTCAGTGGCCTCTGAAGCTTTCTTT,TRBV18,-,TRBJ1-1,-
CASTRGLWETQYF,TGTGCCAGCACAAGGGGCTTATGGGAGACCCAGTACTTC,TRBV28,-,TRBJ2-5,-
CASSALPGGTYTF,TGTGCCAGCAGCGCCCTCCCGGGGGGGACCTACACCTTC,TRBV27,-,TRBJ1-2,-
CASSLGLAGITDTQYF,TGTGCCAGCAGTTTAGGACTAGCGGGCATCACAGATACGCAGTATTTT,TRBV28,TRBD2,TRBJ2-3,-
CASSIRGTGEAQHF,TGTGCCAGCAGTATTCGAGGGACAGGAGAAGCCCAGCATTTT,TRBV2,TRBD1,TRBJ1-5,-
CASSSPGARDDEQYF,TGCGCCAGCAGCTCCCCGGGGGCGCGCGATGACGAGCAGTACTTC,TRBV5-1,-,TRBJ2-7,-